These 2 T cell receptor beta chains came from one sample sequenced in a study of blood T cell repertoires in COVID-19. The data were produced by immunoSEQ multiplex PCR, yet TCRdb's version contains in-frame clones alone and is incomplete. The sample holds some 320,000 clones, 90% seen once. Material: PBMCs or T cells enriched from blood (not recorded which). The origin of the receptors is a man aged 60 to 75 who had recovered from COVID-19.

The chain uses TRBV9 and TRBJ1-3; 7 nucleotides line up with TRBD1. V shed 4 bases, J shed 4 bases, and the junction held 5 bases outside the gene matches. This CDR3 has 14 residues. Germline V gene data show CDR1 as SGDLS and CDR2 as YYNGEE. The CDR3: CASSPTGSGNTIYF. The CDR3 bases are TGTGCCAGCAGCCCGACAGGGTCAGGAAACACCATATATTTT.

This chain uses TRBV7-8 with TRBJ1-6; D ambiguous. CDR1 and CDR2 from the germline V gene are SGHVS and FQNEAQ. This CDR3 region has 17 residues. V lost 1 base and J lost 7, with 17 bases in between. CDR3 sequence: CASSLGFRGRTNSPLHF. In nucleotides, the CDR3 is TGTGCCAGCAGCTTAGGTTTTCGGGGAAGAACGAATTCACCCCTCCACTTT.